The 16 T cell receptor beta chains below all came from one sample that was sequenced in a study of radiotherapy plus CTLA-4 blockade in lung cancer. Repertoires were generated with immunoSEQ multiplex PCR, while TCRdb's copy carries only in-frame clones and drops some. The sample holds some 87,000 clones, about 80% seen once. Material: peripheral blood, obtained from a patient treated with radiotherapy plus ipilimumab. These receptors were obtained from a human donor with non-small cell lung cancer that progressed on radiotherapy plus ipilimumab.

The chain has TRBV6-1 and TRBJ1-2; D possibly corresponds to TRBD1 (6 bases). V was shortened by 1 base and J by 6 bases, with 12 bases between the two germline ends. The germline gives CDR1 MNHNS, CDR2 SASEGT. This CDR3 has 14 residues. CDR3 protein: CASSEGVRGHGYTF. CDR3 bases: TGTGCCAGCAGTGAAGGGGTCAGGGGCCATGGCTACACCTTC.

This chain links TRBV18 with TRBJ2-3, with no clear D. Germline-derived CDR1 and CDR2 are KGHSH and LQKENI. V was clipped by 1 base and J by 0 bases, with 5 bases between them. This CDR3 has 14 residues. The CDR3 sequence: CASSPRPSTDTQYF. The CDR3 DNA follows: TGTGCCAGCTCACCACGCCCCAGCACAGATACGCAGTATTTT.

This chain connects TRBV6-5 to TRBJ2-3; 7 nucleotides match TRBD2. The CDR3 is 14 residues long. With V trimmed by 2 bases and J by 3 bases, 2 bases remained unmatched. In germline, CDR1 is MNHEY, CDR2 SVGAGI. CDR3 sequence: CASSYGGGTDTQYF. In nucleotides, the CDR3 is TGTGCCAGCAGTTACGGGGGAGGGACAGATACGCAGTATTTT.

The chain has TRBV4-2 and TRBJ1-1; D uncertain. The germline V gene has CDR1 LGHNA and CDR2 YNFKEQ. Trimming took off 5 bases at V and 4 bases at J, with 11 bases between the two ends. The CDR3 extends over 13 amino acids. DNA of the CDR3: TGTGCCAGCAGCTTTGACCTGAGCACTGAAGCTTTCTTT. Protein sequence: CASSFDLSTEAFF.

This clone was seen only a few times. V and J are TRBV5-6 and TRBJ2-7, with unresolved D. Between the trimmed V and J ends, which lost 5 bases and 5 bases, there was a span of 8 bases. The CDR3 covers 11 residues. Germline V CDR1 and CDR2: SGHDT, YYEEEE. The CDR3, as DNA: TGTGCCAGCAGTCTCTGGGACGAGCAGTACTTC. Amino acid sequence: CASSLWDEQYF.

V gene TRBV2 combines with J gene TRBJ2-5; 14 nucleotides match TRBD2. V shed 6 bases, J shed 11 bases, and the junction held 11 bases outside the gene matches. The CDR3 totals 15 residues. Germline lookup yields CDR1 SNHLY and CDR2 FYNNEI. Here the CDR3 DNA reads TGTGCCAGCAGCTGGACTAGCGGGGGGTTGGGGGAGCAGTACTTC. Amino acids: CASSWTSGGLGEQYF. The variable domain in full, with the rest retrieved from reference TRBV2 and TRBJ2-5, is EPEVTQTPSHQVTQMGQEVILRCVPISNHLYFYWYRQILGQKVEFLVSFYNNEISEKSEIFDDQFSVERPDGSNFTLKIRSTKLEDSAMYFCASSWTSGGLGEQYFGPGTRLLVL.

This rearrangement joins TRBV7-9 to TRBJ1-2; D not certain. The V gene lost 3 bases and the J gene lost 6 bases, with 11 bases spanning the gap. Germline-derived CDR1 and CDR2 are SEHNR and FQNEAQ (reference sequence). The CDR3 extends over 13 amino acids. CDR3 amino acids: CASSFGPENGYTF. The CDR3, as DNA: TGTGCCAGCAGCTTTGGGCCCGAGAATGGCTACACCTTC.

J is TRBJ2-2 and V is TRBV9; no reliable D call. Trimming shortened V by 0 bases and J by 8 bases, and 20 bases separated the two germline ends. From germline, CDR1 is SGDLS and CDR2 YYNGEE. This CDR3 is built from 17 residues. As DNA, the CDR3 is TGTGCCAGCAGCGTAGCTGTCCCTACCACGGGCCCGGGGGAGCTGTTTTTT. Translation: CASSVAVPTTGPGELFF.

The chain joins TRBV30 to TRBJ1-2; D ambiguous. The V end was cut by 0 bases, the J end by 3 bases, with 11 bases between. There are 14 residues in the CDR3. Germline loops: CDR1 GTSNPN, CDR2 SVGIG (reference sequence). This CDR3 is CAWSVPGIYYGYTF. CDR3 coding DNA: TGTGCCTGGAGTGTACCGGGTATCTACTATGGCTACACCTTC.

This clone was observed a handful of times. The gene calls are TRBV6-1 and TRBJ1-5; TRBD1 matches 10 bases. Germline loops: CDR1 MNHNS, CDR2 SASEGT. Trimming at V came to 6 bases and at J to 6 bases, leaving 2 bases not matched to a gene. There are 13 residues in the CDR3. The DNA for the CDR3 is TGTGCCAGCAGCCGGACAGGGGGTCAGCCCCAGCATTTT. Translated: CASSRTGGQPQHF.

This chain joins TRBV7-5 and TRBJ2-7; TRBD2 reflects the table's D call only, with no check against the DNA. TRBV7-5 is classified as a pseudogene. The CDR3 extends over 17 amino acids. The CDR3 protein is CARSLGGAGEDMYEQYF. CDR3 bases: TGTGCCAGAAGCTTAGGGGGAGCGGGAGAAGATATGTACGAGCAGTACTTC.

This chain links TRBV28 with TRBJ1-1, with TRBD1 matching 7 bases. The CDR3 is 12 amino acids. V lost 10 bases and J lost 6; bases outside the gene matches: 8. Germline values: CDR1 MDHEN, CDR2 SYDVKM. CDR3 DNA sequence: TGTGCCACGACAGGGCGGTTAGCTGAAGCTTTCTTT. It translates to CATTGRLAEAFF. Looking up the rest from reference TRBV28 and TRBJ1-1 gives the full variable domain: DVKVTQSSRYLVKRTGEKVFLECVQDMDHENMFWYRQDPGLGLRLIYFSYDVKMKEKGDIPEGYSVSREKKERFSLILESASTNQTSMYLCATTGRLAEAFFGQGTRLTVV.

The rearrangement links TRBV5-1 to TRBJ1-4; D possibly corresponds to TRBD1 (5 bases). This CDR3 region has 13 residues. Trimming cost V 3 bases and J 7 bases, with 10 bases left between them. Germline values: CDR1 SGHRS, CDR2 YFSETQ. As DNA, the CDR3 is TGCGCCAGCAGCTCCGGACATCGTGAAAAACTGTTTTTT. Translated: CASSSGHREKLFF.

The CDR3 nucleotides are TGCGCCAGCAGCTTGTCCCAGGGGTCCGGGGAGCTGTTTTTT. Its protein is CASSLSQGSGELFF. The gene calls are TRBV5-1 and TRBJ2-2; a weak D match, TRBD1 (6 bases). The length of the CDR3 is 14 residues. CDR1 and CDR2 from the germline V gene are SGHRS and YFSETQ. V lost 1 base, J lost 6 bases, and 10 bases lay in between.

This chain connects TRBV27 to TRBJ1-2, with 7 bases that match TRBD1. V shed 5 bases and J 1 base; nucleotides not matched to a gene: 4. The CDR3 is made up of 14 amino acids. CDR1 and CDR2 from the germline V gene are MNHEY and SMNVEV (reference sequence). In nucleotides, the CDR3 is TGTGCCAGCAGTCGGGACAGCCTTAACTATGGCTACACCTTC. Translated: CASSRDSLNYGYTF.

The chain has TRBV5-1 and TRBJ2-1, with 10 nucleotides matching TRBD2. Germline V gene sequence: CDR1 SGHRS, CDR2 YFSETQ. The CDR3 has 19 amino acids. Unmatched junction bases numbered 17, after V lost 0 bases and J lost 8 bases. The CDR3 is CASSLAGFFLAGDNYEQFF. The CDR3, as DNA: TGCGCCAGCAGCTTGGCGGGCTTTTTTCTAGCGGGAGATAATTATGAGCAGTTCTTC.